A selection of T cell receptor beta chains follows, all from one sample in a study of cytomegalovirus exposure and HLA in healthy donors. The assay was immunoSEQ multiplex PCR, and TCRdb's table has in-frame clones only and misses some. The sample carries some 170,000 clones, 77% recorded once. Sequenced material: PBMCs. All receptors come from a woman between 55 and 75 years old in good health and CMV-seropositive. Each CDR3 is given with its conserved first and last residue. A D gene is named only where the DNA matches it firmly. A row's size may be missing; if present it is once, few, many or a size class.

cdr3_length: 16; clone_size: -; v_call: TRBV2; d_call: TRBD1; j_call: TRBJ1-1; cdr3_aa: CASRGDRGNRGTEAFF; cdr3_nt: TGTGCCAGCAGAGGGGACAGGGGGAATCGGGGCACTGAAGCTTTCTTT
cdr3_length: 15; clone_size: -; v_call: TRBV28; d_call: TRBD1; j_call: TRBJ1-5; cdr3_aa: CASISQGALNQPQHF; cdr3_nt: TGTGCCAGCATCTCACAGGGGGCGTTGAATCAGCCCCAGCATTTT
cdr3_length: 13; clone_size: -; v_call: TRBV2; d_call: -; j_call: TRBJ2-2; cdr3_aa: CASSRGAPGELFF; cdr3_nt: TGTGCCAGCAGCAGGGGGGCCCCCGGGGAGCTGTTTTTT
cdr3_length: 13; clone_size: -; v_call: TRBV18; d_call: -; j_call: TRBJ1-3; cdr3_aa: CASPRGSGNTIYF; cdr3_nt: TGTGCCAGCCCCAGAGGCTCTGGAAACACCATATATTTT
cdr3_length: 15; clone_size: -; v_call: TRBV4-1; d_call: -; j_call: TRBJ2-2; cdr3_aa: CASSLPLRNTGELFF; cdr3_nt: TGCGCCAGCAGCCTGCCCCTGCGGAACACCGGGGAGCTGTTTTTT
cdr3_length: 16; clone_size: few; v_call: TRBV15; d_call: -; j_call: TRBJ2-3; cdr3_aa: CATSSEFGPGGDTQYF; cdr3_nt: TGTGCCACCAGCAGCGAGTTCGGGCCCGGGGGAGATACGCAGTATTTT
cdr3_length: 16; clone_size: -; v_call: TRBV5-6; d_call: TRBD1; j_call: TRBJ2-3; cdr3_aa: CASSSIGTGEGDTQYF; cdr3_nt: TGTGCCAGCAGCTCAATCGGGACAGGGGAGGGAGATACGCAGTATTTT
cdr3_length: 16; clone_size: few; v_call: TRBV27; d_call: TRBD1; j_call: TRBJ1-1; cdr3_aa: CASSPFRTGKNTEAFF; cdr3_nt: TGTGCCAGCAGCCCTTTTCGGACAGGGAAGAACACTGAAGCTTTCTTT
cdr3_length: 19; clone_size: -; v_call: TRBV7-9; d_call: TRBD1; j_call: TRBJ2-7; cdr3_aa: CASSLVPAFTTGDLCEQYF; cdr3_nt: TGTGCCAGCAGCTTAGTGCCCGCGTTCACGACAGGGGATTTATGCGAGCAGTACTTC
cdr3_length: 16; clone_size: -; v_call: TRBV4-1; d_call: TRBD2; j_call: TRBJ2-1; cdr3_aa: CASSSTGTRAGDEQFF; cdr3_nt: TGCGCCAGCAGCTCGACCGGGACTAGGGCCGGGGATGAGCAGTTCTTC
cdr3_length: 14; clone_size: -; v_call: TRBV28; d_call: -; j_call: TRBJ2-2; cdr3_aa: CASSFGGTAGELFF; cdr3_nt: TGTGCCAGCAGTTTTGGAGGTACGGCCGGGGAGCTGTTTTTT
cdr3_length: 16; clone_size: -; v_call: TRBV27; d_call: -; j_call: TRBJ1-4; cdr3_aa: CASSTRDPRGNEKLFF; cdr3_nt: TGTGCCAGCAGTACCCGGGACCCAAGGGGGAATGAAAAACTGTTTTTT
cdr3_length: 17; clone_size: few; v_call: TRBV5-1; d_call: -; j_call: TRBJ2-6; cdr3_aa: CASSLDAQGSGANGLTF; cdr3_nt: TGCGCCAGCAGCTTGGACGCGCAGGGTTCTGGGGCCAACGGCCTGACTTTC
cdr3_length: 15; clone_size: few; v_call: TRBV9; d_call: -; j_call: TRBJ2-7; cdr3_aa: CASSVTDQPLHEQYF; cdr3_nt: TGTGCCAGCAGCGTGACAGACCAGCCACTCCACGAGCAGTACTTC
cdr3_length: 18; clone_size: -; v_call: TRBV5-1; d_call: TRBD2; j_call: TRBJ2-2; cdr3_aa: CASIGTSGGPWNTGELFF; cdr3_nt: TGCGCCAGCATCGGGACTAGCGGGGGGCCTTGGAACACCGGGGAGCTGTTTTTT
cdr3_length: 15; clone_size: -; v_call: TRBV7-9; d_call: TRBD1; j_call: TRBJ2-1; cdr3_aa: CASSSRDRGLDEQFF; cdr3_nt: TGTGCCAGCAGCTCTAGGGACAGGGGGCTCGATGAGCAGTTCTTC
cdr3_length: 14; clone_size: -; v_call: TRBV15; d_call: TRBD1; j_call: TRBJ2-7; cdr3_aa: CATSRDGQGYEQYF; cdr3_nt: TGTGCCACCAGCAGAGACGGACAGGGCTACGAGCAGTACTTC
cdr3_length: 16; clone_size: -; v_call: TRBV7-8; d_call: TRBD2; j_call: TRBJ2-7; cdr3_aa: CASSSRSWLAGEEQYF; cdr3_nt: TGTGCCAGCAGCTCCCGCAGTTGGCTAGCGGGGGAAGAGCAGTACTTC
cdr3_length: 15; clone_size: -; v_call: TRBV5-1; d_call: TRBD2; j_call: TRBJ2-7; cdr3_aa: CASSLPSGRTYEQYF; cdr3_nt: TGCGCCAGCAGCTTACCTAGCGGGAGGACCTACGAGCAGTACTTC
cdr3_length: 12; clone_size: -; v_call: TRBV11-2; d_call: -; j_call: TRBJ1-2; cdr3_aa: CASSQRTYGYTF; cdr3_nt: TGTGCCAGCAGCCAACGTACTTATGGCTACACCTTC
cdr3_length: 13; clone_size: -; v_call: TRBV19; d_call: TRBD1; j_call: TRBJ2-2; cdr3_aa: CASRRQGTGELFF; cdr3_nt: TGTGCCAGTAGGAGACAGGGCACCGGGGAGCTGTTTTTT
cdr3_length: 17; clone_size: -; v_call: TRBV5-1; d_call: -; j_call: TRBJ2-6; cdr3_aa: CASSLELVSSGANGLTF; cdr3_nt: TGCGCCAGCAGCTTGGAATTGGTGAGCTCTGGGGCCAACGGCCTGACTTTC
cdr3_length: 14; clone_size: -; v_call: TRBV2; d_call: TRBD2; j_call: TRBJ2-2; cdr3_aa: CASSASGNTGELFF; cdr3_nt: TGTGCCAGCAGTGCTAGCGGGAATACCGGGGAGCTGTTTTTT
cdr3_length: 16; clone_size: -; v_call: TRBV30; d_call: TRBD2; j_call: TRBJ2-1; cdr3_aa: CAWSVRGSGRGNEQFF; cdr3_nt: TGTGCCTGGAGTGTACGTGGTAGCGGGAGGGGCAATGAGCAGTTCTTC
cdr3_length: 17; clone_size: -; v_call: TRBV4-1; d_call: TRBD2; j_call: TRBJ2-3; cdr3_aa: CASSQGGLSGRADTQYF; cdr3_nt: TGCGCCAGCAGCCAAGGAGGGCTGAGCGGGAGGGCAGATACGCAGTATTTT
cdr3_length: 12; clone_size: -; v_call: TRBV14; d_call: -; j_call: TRBJ1-4; cdr3_aa: CASSPQGEKLFF; cdr3_nt: TGTGCCAGCAGCCCCCAGGGGGAAAAACTGTTTTTT
cdr3_length: 15; clone_size: -; v_call: TRBV5-1; d_call: TRBD2; j_call: TRBJ2-3; cdr3_aa: CASGTTSGSTDTQYF; cdr3_nt: TGCGCCAGCGGGACAACTAGCGGGAGCACAGATACGCAGTATTTT
cdr3_length: 15; clone_size: -; v_call: TRBV29-1; d_call: TRBD1; j_call: TRBJ2-5; cdr3_aa: CSVETNAGGRETQYF; cdr3_nt: TGCAGCGTTGAAACGAACGCAGGGGGCAGGGAGACCCAGTACTTC
cdr3_length: 15; clone_size: -; v_call: TRBV7-8; d_call: TRBD1; j_call: TRBJ1-6; cdr3_aa: CASSSQGARNSPLHF; cdr3_nt: TGTGCCAGCAGCTCCCAGGGGGCGCGGAATTCACCCCTCCACTTT
cdr3_length: 14; clone_size: -; v_call: TRBV5-4; d_call: TRBD1; j_call: TRBJ2-7; cdr3_aa: CASSPRGTNYEQYF; cdr3_nt: TGTGCCAGCAGCCCCAGGGGGACAAATTACGAGCAGTACTTC
cdr3_length: 14; clone_size: -; v_call: TRBV18; d_call: -; j_call: TRBJ1-4; cdr3_aa: CASSPTGRIEKLFF; cdr3_nt: TGTGCCAGCTCACCCACAGGGAGAATCGAAAAACTGTTTTTT
cdr3_length: 15; clone_size: few; v_call: TRBV6-1; d_call: TRBD1; j_call: TRBJ2-2; cdr3_aa: CASSEAQGAAGELFF; cdr3_nt: TGTGCCAGCAGTGAAGCCCAGGGGGCGGCCGGGGAGCTGTTTTTT
cdr3_length: 14; clone_size: -; v_call: TRBV5-8; d_call: -; j_call: TRBJ1-6; cdr3_aa: CASSFGGEGTPLHF; cdr3_nt: TGTGCCAGCAGCTTCGGGGGGGAAGGGACACCCCTCCACTTT
cdr3_length: 17; clone_size: -; v_call: TRBV7-2; d_call: TRBD2; j_call: TRBJ2-5; cdr3_aa: CASSLTPSGGGQETQYF; cdr3_nt: TGTGCCAGCAGCTTAACTCCGAGCGGGGGGGGACAAGAGACCCAGTACTTC
cdr3_length: 15; clone_size: -; v_call: TRBV30; d_call: -; j_call: TRBJ1-1; cdr3_aa: CAWRLRGGQWAEAFF; cdr3_nt: TGTGCCTGGAGACTCCGGGGGGGGCAGTGGGCTGAAGCTTTCTTT
cdr3_length: 13; clone_size: -; v_call: TRBV2; d_call: TRBD1; j_call: TRBJ2-4; cdr3_aa: CASRGTGGNSQYF; cdr3_nt: TGTGCCAGCAGAGGAACAGGGGGAAACAGTCAGTACTTC
cdr3_length: 13; clone_size: -; v_call: TRBV2; d_call: -; j_call: TRBJ2-2; cdr3_aa: CASSDSGAGELFF; cdr3_nt: TGTGCCAGCAGTGATTCAGGGGCCGGGGAGCTGTTTTTT
cdr3_length: 15; clone_size: -; v_call: TRBV7-6; d_call: -; j_call: TRBJ2-7; cdr3_aa: CASSSPYQGAYEQYF; cdr3_nt: TGTGCCAGCAGCTCGCCGTATCAGGGCGCCTACGAGCAGTACTTC
cdr3_length: 16; clone_size: few; v_call: TRBV5-1; d_call: TRBD1; j_call: TRBJ2-7; cdr3_aa: CASSLPGVGTGYEQYF; cdr3_nt: TGCGCCAGCAGCCTCCCTGGAGTCGGGACAGGCTACGAGCAGTACTTC
cdr3_length: 16; clone_size: -; v_call: TRBV9; d_call: -; j_call: TRBJ2-7; cdr3_aa: CASSVGRRASSYEQYF; cdr3_nt: TGTGCCAGCAGCGTAGGGAGGAGGGCCAGCTCCTACGAGCAGTACTTC
cdr3_length: 15; clone_size: -; v_call: TRBV9; d_call: TRBD2; j_call: TRBJ2-7; cdr3_aa: CASSVSASGPYEQYF; cdr3_nt: TGTGCCAGCAGCGTTAGCGCTAGCGGTCCCTACGAGCAGTACTTC